Each of the 11 T cell receptor beta chains below was sequenced from the same sample in a study of cytomegalovirus exposure and HLA in healthy donors. The PCR contained 60 Vbeta and 13 Jbeta primers. Generated by immunoSEQ multiplex PCR, the TCRdb table keeps only in-frame clones and is missing some. This table has about 160,000 clones, 70% to 80% appearing once. Specimen: PBMCs. These receptors were taken from a man between 18 and 29 years old in good health and CMV-seropositive.

A word on this clone: This is likely a read error, given that the CDR3 carries no conserved phenylalanine or tryptophan at its end. The chain has TRBV6-1 and TRBJ1-6, with unresolved D. V gave up 1 base and J gave up 8 bases, with 6 bases separating them. Per germline, CDR1 MNHNS and CDR2 SASEGT. This CDR3 is 13 amino acids long. CDR3 DNA: TGTGCCAGCAGTGAAGGGCGGGATTCACCCCTCCACCTT. It is translated as CASSEGRDSPLHL.

This clone was counted once. The chain employs TRBV5-1 and TRBJ2-3; D call uncertain. CDR3 size: 14 residues. The germline V gene encodes CDR1 SGHRS and CDR2 YFSETQ. V was pared by 1 base and J by 4 bases, with 10 bases between. CDR3 nucleotide sequence: TGCGCCAGCAGCTTGTACAGTTCGGCAGATACGCAGTATTTT. This encodes CASSLYSSADTQYF.

The V and J genes are TRBV11-2 and TRBJ1-1; D call uncertain. The CDR3 totals 12 residues. Trimming left V 3 bases short and J 1 base short, with 3 bases between. Germline CDR1 SGHAT, CDR2 FQNNGV. The CDR3 region has the DNA TGTGCCAGCAGCTTCCAGAACACTGAAGCTTTCTTT. Encoded protein: CASSFQNTEAFF.

This chain joins TRBV4-3 and TRBJ2-7; TRBD2 agrees at 9 bases. The V gene end was trimmed by 0 bases and the J gene end by 2 bases; junction bases not matched to a gene: 5. CDR3 length: 16 amino acids. CDR1 is LGHNA and CDR2 is YSLEER in the germline V gene. The CDR3 nucleotides read TGCGCCAGCAGCCAAGATTCCGGCGGGAGGGCCTACGAGCAGTACTTC. This codes for CASSQDSGGRAYEQYF.

The rearrangement joins TRBV5-6 to TRBJ2-1; D is undetermined. This CDR3 is built from 11 residues. The germline V gene has CDR1 SGHDT and CDR2 YYEEEE. The V end lost 3 bases, the J end lost 9 bases, and 7 bases lay between the germline ends. The CDR3 DNA is TGTGCCAGCAGCTGGGCCGGTGAGCAGTTCTTC. Amino acid sequence: CASSWAGEQFF.

The rearrangement uses TRBV5-6 and TRBJ1-5, with a tentative D call TRBD1 (6 bases). Germline loops: CDR1 SGHDT, CDR2 YYEEEE. The CDR3 runs 15 residues. The V and J ends lost 4 bases and 4 bases respectively, with 15 bases between them. CDR3 DNA sequence: TGTGCCAGCAGCGATGGACAGCTTCCTAATCAGCCCCAGCATTTT. It translates to CASSDGQLPNQPQHF.

This chain joins TRBV7-9 and TRBJ2-2; no reliable D call. Germline CDR1 SEHNR, CDR2 FQNEAQ (reference sequence). The CDR3 consists of 13 residues. Trimming left V 2 bases short and J 2 bases short, with 3 bases between. CDR3 coding DNA: TGTGCCAGCAGCTTACTCAACACCGGGGAGCTGTTTTTT. Translated, it gives CASSLLNTGELFF. The full variable domain, rest sourced from reference TRBV7-9 and TRBJ2-2, is DTGVSQNPRHKITKRGQNVTFRCDPISEHNRLYWYRQTLGQGPEFLTYFQNEAQLEKSRLLSDRFSAERPKGSFSTLEIQRTEQGDSAMYLCASSLLNTGELFFGEGSRLTVL.

In DNA form, the CDR3 reads TGTGCCAGCAGTCCCGCAGGGGGAGCTGAGCAGTACTTC. It yields the protein CASSPAGGAEQYF. The chain recombines TRBV28 with TRBJ2-7; 7 bases are shared with TRBD1. Germline CDR1 reads MDHEN; CDR2 reads SYDVKM. V lost 5 bases to trimming and J lost 7 bases; unmatched junction nucleotides: 8. The CDR3 is made up of 13 amino acids.

This chain links TRBV18 with TRBJ2-7; perhaps TRBD1 as D (6 bases). CDR3 length equals 13 residues. Germline V gene sequence: CDR1 KGHSH, CDR2 LQKENI. With 4 bases removed from V and 0 bases from J, the gap between germline ends came to 7 bases. As DNA, the CDR3 is TGTGCCAGCTCACTACAGGGCTCCTACGAGCAGTACTTC. It codes for CASSLQGSYEQYF.

The chain carries TRBV5-4 and TRBJ1-1; 8 nucleotides match TRBD1. V shed 4 bases and J 8 bases; nucleotides not matched to a gene: 4. CDR1 SGHNT and CDR2 YYREEE come from the germline V gene (reference sequence). The CDR3 totals 12 residues. The CDR3 spells CASSQGTGEAFF. The CDR3 coding sequence is TGTGCCAGCAGCCAAGGGACAGGAGAAGCTTTCTTT.

This rearrangement joins TRBV7-9 to TRBJ1-4; maybe TRBD1 (6 bases). The length of the CDR3 is 17 residues. Looked up from germline, CDR1 is SEHNR and CDR2 is FQNEAQ (reference sequence). The V gene lost 0 bases and the J gene lost 8 bases, with 19 bases spanning the gap. CDR3 in amino acids: CASSLARSEQGEEKLFF. In nucleotides, the CDR3 is TGTGCCAGCAGCTTAGCTCGGTCCGAACAGGGTGAAGAAAAACTGTTTTTT.